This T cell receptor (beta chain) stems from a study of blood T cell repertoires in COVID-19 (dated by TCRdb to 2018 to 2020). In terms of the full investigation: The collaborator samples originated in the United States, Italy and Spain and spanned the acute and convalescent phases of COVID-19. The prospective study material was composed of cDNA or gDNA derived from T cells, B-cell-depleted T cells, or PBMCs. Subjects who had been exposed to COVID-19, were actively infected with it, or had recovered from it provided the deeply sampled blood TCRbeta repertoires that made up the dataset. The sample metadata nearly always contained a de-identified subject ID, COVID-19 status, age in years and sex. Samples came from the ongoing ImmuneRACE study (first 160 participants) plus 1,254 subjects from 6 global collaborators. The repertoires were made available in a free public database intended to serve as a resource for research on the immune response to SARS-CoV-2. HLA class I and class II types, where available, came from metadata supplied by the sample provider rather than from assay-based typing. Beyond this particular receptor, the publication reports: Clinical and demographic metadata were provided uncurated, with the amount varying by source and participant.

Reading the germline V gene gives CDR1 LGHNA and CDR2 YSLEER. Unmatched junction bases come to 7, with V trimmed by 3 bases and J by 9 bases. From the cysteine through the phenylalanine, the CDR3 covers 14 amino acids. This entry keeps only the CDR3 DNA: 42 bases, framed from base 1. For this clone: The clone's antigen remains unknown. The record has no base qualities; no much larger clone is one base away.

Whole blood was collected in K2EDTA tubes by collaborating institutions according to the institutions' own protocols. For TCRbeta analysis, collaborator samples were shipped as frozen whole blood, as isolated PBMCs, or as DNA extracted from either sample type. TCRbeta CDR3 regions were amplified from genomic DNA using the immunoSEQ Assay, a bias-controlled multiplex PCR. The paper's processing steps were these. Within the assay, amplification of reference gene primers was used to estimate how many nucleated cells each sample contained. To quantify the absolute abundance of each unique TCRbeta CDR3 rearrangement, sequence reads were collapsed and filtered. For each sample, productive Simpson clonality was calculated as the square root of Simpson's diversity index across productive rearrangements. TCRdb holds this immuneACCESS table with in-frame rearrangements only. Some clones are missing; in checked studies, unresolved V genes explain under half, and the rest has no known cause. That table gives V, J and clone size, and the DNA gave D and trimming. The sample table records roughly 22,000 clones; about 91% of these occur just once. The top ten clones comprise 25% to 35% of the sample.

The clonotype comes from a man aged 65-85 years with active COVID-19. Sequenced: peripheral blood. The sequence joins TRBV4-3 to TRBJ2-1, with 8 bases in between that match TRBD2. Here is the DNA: TGCGCCAGCAGCCAGCGCGGGAGGACGGGTGAGCAGTTCTTC. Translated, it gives CASSQRGRTGEQFF.